This paragraph reports one TCR beta chain. The antigen is not known. This sample includes further DNA sequences coding for the same CDR3. This record comes from a study of shared clonotypes between healthy human individuals. Overall study findings and caveats: Larger richness was generally estimated for naive than memory subsets.

The data were produced by immunoSEQ multiplex PCR, yet TCRdb's version contains in-frame clones alone and is incomplete. The sample includes about 2,100,000 clones, around 93% seen only once; the top ten take around 1.7%. This CDR3 contains 15 residues. V lost 4 bases and J 0 bases, leaving 10 bases between the germline ends. In germline, CDR1 is SNHLY, CDR2 FYNNEI. Cells designated naive CD8 were CD45RO-negative and were positively selected for CCR7, with terminally differentiated effector memory CD45RA+ cells excluded. The chain combines TRBV2 with TRBJ2-1, with D perhaps being TRBD1 or TRBD2 (5 bases each). Material: naive CD8+ T cells from PBMCs. The TCR originated in a man aged 18 to 29 in good health. Some clones in this sample may be carry-over from other donors' samples. CDR3 protein: CASSVGGSSYNEQFF. DNA of the CDR3: TGTGCCAGCAGTGTTGGGGGTAGCTCCTACAATGAGCAGTTCTTC.